This TCR beta chain was sequenced for a study of identical twins. TCRdb re-derived calls from the 5' RACE reads in MiXCR, one entry per CDR3 protein. The sample contains hundreds of thousands of distinct CDR3 sequences, about 20% of which appear only once. Germline V gene lookup returns CDR1 SGHTA and CDR2 FQGNSA. The CDR3 length is 14 residues. V lost 3 bases, J lost 2 bases, and 3 bases stayed unmatched. These sequences were also reported in another study, on T cells expressing NK-cell markers.

The chain has TRBV7-2 and TRBJ2-7, with 8 bases matching TRBD2. The material sequenced was PBMCs. The source is a woman aged 18-30 years in good health. The CDR3 spells CASSFRTSTYEQYF. The CDR3, as DNA: TGTGCCAGCAGCTTCCGGACTAGCACCTACGAGCAGTACTTC.